This T cell receptor beta chain was obtained from a study of T cells in Graves' hyperthyroidism and ophthalmopathy. Overall study: Peripheral blood samples were taken at initial diagnosis, prior to any treatment. Notes on the study in general: Blood also carried most thyroid clonotypes expanded above 0.001.

Amplification of TCR beta CDR3 regions was performed using RNA transcripts as template. In the first-round RT-PCR of the TCR CDR3, the HTBI primer set was used. TCRdb ran MiXCR on the multiplex PCR reads and lists one entry per CDR3 protein. The table includes fewer than 600,000 distinct CDR3 sequences, around 13% detected once. This clonotype came up a few times. Antigen: not known. The CDR3 is made up of 15 amino acids. The V gene's germline CDR1 is KGHSH and CDR2 LQKENI. V lost 3 bases to trimming and J lost 2 bases, with 14 bases between them. Sequencing was performed on blood. The source is a woman aged 40 to 50 with Graves' hyperthyroidism. This sequence joins TRBV18 and TRBJ2-7; the D call may be TRBD1 or TRBD2 (6 bases each). The CDR3 DNA is TGTGCCAGCTCACCCCAGGACGGGGGCGCCTACGAGCAGTACTTC. This encodes CASSPQDGGAYEQYF.